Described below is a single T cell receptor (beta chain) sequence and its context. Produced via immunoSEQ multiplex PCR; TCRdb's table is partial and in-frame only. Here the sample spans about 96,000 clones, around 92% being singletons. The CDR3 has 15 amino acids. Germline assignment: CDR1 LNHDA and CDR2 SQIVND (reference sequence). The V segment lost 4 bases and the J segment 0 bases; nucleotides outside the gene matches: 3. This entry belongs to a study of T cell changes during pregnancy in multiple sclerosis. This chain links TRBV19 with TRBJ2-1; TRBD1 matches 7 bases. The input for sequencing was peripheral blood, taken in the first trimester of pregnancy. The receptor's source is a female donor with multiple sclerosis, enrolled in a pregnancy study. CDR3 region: CASSRGQNSYNEQFF. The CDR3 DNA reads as TGTGCCAGTAGTAGGGGACAGAACTCCTACAATGAGCAGTTCTTC.